This TCR beta chain emerged from a study of vaccination and CD4 T cells after COVID-19. Study at large: Once diagnosed, patients had post-COVID samples drawn a median around 110 days later (range 35 to 161). The stimulus for the cells was overlapping spike peptides derived from SARS-CoV-2, HCoV-NL63, HCoV-OC43 and HCoV-229E.

V was clipped by 5 bases and J by 3 bases, with 14 bases between them. CDR3 length: 15 amino acids. Per the germline V gene, CDR1 is SGHAT and CDR2 is FQDESV (reference sequence). An Oncomine TCR Beta short-read assay was used to sequence the DNA from cultured CD4+ T cells. TCRdb re-called the PCR reads through MiXCR, storing one row per CDR3 protein. The sample shows some 8,000 distinct CDR3 sequences, around two thirds of them seen only once. Of note for this clonotype: Its antigen remains unidentified.

Treatment defined: approximately nine-day PBMC culture with coronavirus spike peptide pools or control peptides (ViraFEST assay). ViraFEST expanded antigen-specific T cells with peptide pools, then sequenced TCRs. A negative selection step was used to isolate CD4+ T cells once culture had run for under 11 days. The sequence was obtained from a human donor who had recovered from COVID-19. Material: CD4+ T cells from blood, cultured in vitro. The chain recombines TRBV11-1 with TRBJ1-5; D may be TRBD1 (5 bases). The CDR3 is CASSKTTEYNQPQHF. CDR3 nucleotides: TGTGCCAGCAGCAAAACGACAGAATACAATCAGCCCCAGCATTTT.